The 9 T cell receptor beta chains in this list originate from one sample, sequenced in a study of CD8 T cells in Susac syndrome. Reverse transcription of about 0.45 to 1 ug RNA used random hexamers. TCRdb re-derived calls from the immunoSEQ multiplex PCR reads in MiXCR, one entry per CDR3 protein. In the table there are roughly 120,000 distinct CDR3 sequences, around 94% of which are singletons. The sequenced sample consisted of CD4+ T cells from PBMCs. These receptors were obtained from a human donor in good health.

This clonotype was seen a single time. The gene calls are TRBV29-1 and TRBJ1-3; no clear D. With 6 bases removed from V and 0 bases from J, the gap between germline ends came to 9 bases. Germline-derived CDR1 and CDR2 are SQVTM and ANQGSEA. The CDR3 has 13 residues. CDR3 DNA sequence: TGCAGCGTCATTCAGTCCTCTGGAAACACCATATATTTT. Protein sequence: CSVIQSSGNTIYF.

The table lists this clonotype with a count of one. The gene calls are TRBV27 and TRBJ2-7; D may be TRBD1 (5 bases). Germline V gene lookup returns CDR1 MNHEY and CDR2 SMNVEV (reference sequence). This CDR3 has 18 amino acids. V was shortened by 2 bases and J by 0 bases, with 20 bases between the two germline ends. DNA for the CDR3: TGTGCCAGCAGTTTAAGGGGTTTGTGGAGTTCTGGCTCCTACGAGCAGTACTTC. This translates into CASSLRGLWSSGSYEQYF.

A single count supports this clonotype. The rearrangement uses TRBV5-1 and TRBJ2-1; 8 bases line up with TRBD1. Trimming took 0 bases from V and 6 from J; bases not matched to a gene: 5. Germline CDR1 SGHRS, CDR2 YFSETQ. CDR3 length: 15 amino acids. CDR3 DNA: TGCGCCAGCAGCTTGGTTCAGGGGGCGGTCAATGAGCAGTTCTTC. It encodes CASSLVQGAVNEQFF.

The chain links TRBV6-1 to TRBJ2-3, with 11 bases fitting TRBD2. With 2 bases clipped from V and 4 bases from J, the junction kept 5 bases outside the gene matches. Germline lookup yields CDR1 MNHNS and CDR2 SASEGT. CDR3 length: 16 residues. This CDR3 reads CASSELAGGRADTQYF. The CDR3 nucleotides are TGTGCCAGCAGTGAACTAGCGGGAGGTAGGGCAGATACGCAGTATTTT.

V gene TRBV6-6 combines with J gene TRBJ2-6; D is possibly TRBD2 (7 bases). The V gene's germline CDR1 is MNHNY and CDR2 SVGAGI (reference sequence). The CDR3 spans 16 residues. V lost 0 bases and J lost 4, with 10 bases in between. The CDR3 here is CASSYSGGLGANVLTF. In nucleotides, the CDR3 is TGTGCCAGCAGTTACTCGGGGGGGCTAGGGGCCAACGTCCTGACTTTC.

The rearrangement uses TRBV4-1 and TRBJ1-2; 9 bases line up with TRBD1. Germline V gene lookup returns CDR1 MGHRA and CDR2 YSYEKL. The CDR3 spans 13 residues. V lost 1 base to trimming and J lost 9 bases; unmatched junction nucleotides: 3. CDR3 region: CASSQGTGDSYTF. As DNA, the CDR3 is TGCGCCAGCAGCCAAGGGACAGGGGATAGCTACACCTTC.

The chain couples TRBV2 to TRBJ2-5, with 7 bases matching TRBD2. This CDR3 spans 14 amino acids. V lost 7 bases, J lost 1 base, and 6 bases stayed unmatched. Germline assignment: CDR1 SNHLY and CDR2 FYNNEI. CDR3 in amino acids: CASNRGLVQETQYF. In DNA, the CDR3 is TGTGCCAGCAACCGCGGACTAGTCCAAGAGACCCAGTACTTC.

The chain carries TRBV29-1 and TRBJ1-1; maybe TRBD1 (6 bases). Trimming cost V 4 bases and J 3 bases, with 12 bases left between them. Germline assignment: CDR1 SQVTM and CDR2 ANQGSEA. There are 13 residues in the CDR3. This chain's CDR3 is CSVGGGWDTEAFF. Written as DNA, the CDR3 is TGCAGCGTTGGGGGGGGCTGGGACACTGAAGCTTTCTTT.

The chain joins TRBV27 to TRBJ1-5; 12 nucleotides align to TRBD1. From germline, CDR1 is MNHEY and CDR2 SMNVEV (reference sequence). J lost 7 bases, V lost 3 bases, and 4 bases had no gene match. This CDR3 region has 15 residues. In DNA form, the CDR3 reads TGTGCCAGCAGTTTTGTTGGGACAGGGGGCCAGCCCCAGCATTTT. Protein sequence: CASSFVGTGGQPQHF.